Each of the 8 T cell receptor beta chains below was sequenced from the same sample in a study of vaccination and CD4 T cells after COVID-19. For these receptors, no antigen is known. Indicated treatment: roughly 10-day PBMC culture with coronavirus spike peptide pools or control peptides (ViraFEST assay). The Oncomine TCR Beta short-read assay sequenced DNA from cultured CD4+ T cells. TCRdb recomputed calls from the PCR reads with MiXCR, one row per CDR3 protein. The top ten hold around 18% of the sample, which has 10,000 to 15,000 distinct CDR3 sequences, 35% to 55% seen once. The sample consisted of cultured CD4+ T cells from blood. The receptors were sampled from a human donor with COVID-19.

V gene TRBV19 combines with J gene TRBJ1-3, with 7 bases lining up with TRBD1. Germline values: CDR1 LNHDA, CDR2 SQIVND (reference sequence). V gave up 9 bases and J gave up 2 bases; unmatched junction bases: 4. The CDR3 sequence is 13 residues long. The DNA of the CDR3 is TGTGCCAGCTACACAGGGGCTGGAAACACCATATATTTT. Amino acid sequence: CASYTGAGNTIYF.

This clonotype ranks as medium-sized. The chain recombines TRBV12-5 with TRBJ2-5; D uncertain. Germline V lookup: CDR1 LGHNT, CDR2 FRNRAP. The CDR3 spans 12 residues. Trimming stripped 0 bases from V and 7 bases from J, with 6 bases between. DNA for the CDR3: TGTGCTAGTGGTTTGGTAGGAAGGACCCAGTACTTC. This sequence encodes CASGLVGRTQYF. The full variable domain, its missing parts supplied by reference TRBV12-5 and TRBJ2-5, is DARVTQTPRHKVTEMGQEVTMRCQPILGHNTVFWYRQTMMQGLELLAYFRNRAPLDDSGMPKDRFSAEMPDATLATLKIQPSEPRDSAVYFCASGLVGRTQYFGPGTRLLVL.

The chain links TRBV12-3 or TRBV12-4 to TRBJ1-2, with TRBD1 matching 8 bases. The CDR3 runs 13 residues. Trimming at V came to 6 bases and at J to 4 bases, leaving 4 bases not matched to a gene. The CDR3 loop is CASSSGQVYGYTF. For the CDR3, the DNA is TGTGCCAGCAGCTCGGGACAGGTCTATGGCTACACCTTC.

The chain links TRBV24-1 to TRBJ1-2, with D possibly being TRBD1 (5 bases). CDR3 length: 13 amino acids. Germline CDR1 and CDR2: KGHDR and SFDVKD. Deletions cut 3 bases from V and 8 bases from J, with 12 bases between. DNA of the CDR3: TGTGCCACCAGTGATGGGGGACTCGAAGGCTACACCTTC. The encoded protein is CATSDGGLEGYTF.

This clonotype was detected only a few times. The chain combines TRBV27 with TRBJ1-2, with D uncertain. The CDR3 sequence is 12 residues long. Germline lookup yields CDR1 MNHEY and CDR2 SMNVEV (reference sequence). V lost 2 bases to trimming and J lost 5 bases, with 6 bases between them. As DNA, the CDR3 is TGTGCCAGCAGTTTAGAAGGATATGGCTACACCTTC. The encoded protein is CASSLEGYGYTF.

The gene calls are TRBV4-1 and TRBJ1-2; D is undetermined. V lost 4 bases, J lost 0 bases, and 12 bases lay in between. The germline V gene has CDR1 MGHRA and CDR2 YSYEKL. The CDR3 runs 15 residues. The CDR3 protein is CASSLRVPANYGYTF. The CDR3, as DNA: TGCGCCAGCAGCCTACGCGTCCCTGCTAACTATGGCTACACCTTC.

By sample share, this clonotype is large. V gene TRBV24-1 combines with J gene TRBJ2-5; 8 bases agree with TRBD1. CDR3 size: 16 residues. CDR1 and CDR2 from the germline V gene are KGHDR and SFDVKD. Trimming removed 3 bases from V and 5 bases from J; junction bases left unmatched: 10. The CDR3 region is CATSDTPGTGIETQYF. The CDR3, as DNA: TGTGCCACCAGTGATACGCCCGGGACAGGCATTGAGACCCAGTACTTC.

J is TRBJ2-2 and V is TRBV19; no definite D call. The germline CDR1 and CDR2 sequences are LNHDA and SQIVND (reference sequence). The CDR3 runs to 13 residues. Trimming shortened V by 2 bases and J by 8 bases, and 9 bases separated the two germline ends. CDR3 region: CASSINRAGELFF. In nucleotides, the CDR3 is TGTGCCAGTAGTATAAATCGGGCGGGGGAGCTGTTTTTT.